This T cell receptor beta chain was sequenced for a study of cytomegalovirus exposure and HLA in healthy donors. This clone occurred once. The PCR was carried out with 60 Vbeta primers and 13 Jbeta primers. Assay: immunoSEQ multiplex PCR; the TCRdb copy retains only in-frame clones and omits some. The table shows under 150,000 clones, with about 80% occurring only once. Trimming stripped 0 bases from V and 0 bases from J, with 8 bases between. Germline CDR1 SGHTS, CDR2 YDEGEE. This CDR3 has 15 amino acids. This clonotype was sampled from a man aged 30 to 39 in good health and CMV-seropositive. The sequenced sample consisted of PBMCs. V is TRBV5-8 and J is TRBJ2-3; no definite D call. The CDR3 DNA is TGTGCCAGCAGCTTGGACAGTAGTAGCACAGATACGCAGTATTTT. Amino acids: CASSLDSSSTDTQYF.